The 10 T cell receptor beta chains presented below share a single source sample, sequenced in a study of shared T cell receptors in the human thymus. Assay: immunoSEQ multiplex PCR; the TCRdb copy retains only in-frame clones and omits some. Here the sample spans fewer than 700,000 clones, around 89% being singletons. This sample also belongs to another study, concerning human thymus T cells.

Input material: thymocytes. These receptors all come from a boy younger than two with a congenital heart defect.

J is TRBJ2-1 and V is TRBV10-1, with D possibly being TRBD2 (6 bases). The CDR3 is 17 residues long. Trimming removed 0 bases from V and 1 base from J, with 13 bases in between. CDR1 WNHNN and CDR2 SYGVQD come from the germline V gene (reference sequence). The CDR3, as DNA: TGCGCCAGCAGTGAGTCGAAGGCTAGCGTTTCCTACAATGAGCAGTTCTTC. Translated, it gives CASSESKASVSYNEQFF.

The chain combines TRBV6-4 with TRBJ2-2; D might be TRBD1 (6 bases). V lost 3 bases to trimming and J lost 0 bases, with 11 bases between them. Germline V CDR1 and CDR2: MRHNA, SNTAGT. The CDR3 has 16 amino acids. The CDR3 coding sequence is TGTGCCAGCAGTGAAGAGGGGGAGACGAACACCGGGGAGCTGTTTTTT. Translating gives CASSEEGETNTGELFF.

This rearrangement joins TRBV27 to TRBJ1-4, with a tentative D call TRBD1 (6 bases). Germline V gives CDR1 MNHEY, CDR2 SMNVEV (reference sequence). This CDR3 spans 16 amino acids. Trimming stripped 3 bases from V and 4 bases from J, with 15 bases between. CDR3 residues: CASSLDSPASNEKLFF. The CDR3 DNA is TGTGCCAGCAGTTTGGACAGCCCGGCAAGTAATGAAAAACTGTTTTTT.

The V call is TRBV7-9, the J call TRBJ1-1; D is unclear. V was shortened by 1 base and J by 4 bases, with 16 bases between the two germline ends. Germline CDR1 reads SEHNR; CDR2 reads FQNEAQ (reference sequence). The length of the CDR3 is 16 residues. In DNA, the CDR3 is TGTGCCAGCAGCTTAGTTCGGAATATTCCGGGCACTGAAGCTTTCTTT. This encodes CASSLVRNIPGTEAFF.

The CDR3 region has the DNA TGTGCCAGCAGTTACAGGGGTCCTAGCTCCTACGAGCAGTACTTC. It codes for CASSYRGPSSYEQYF. The chain joins TRBV28 to TRBJ2-7; 7 positions match TRBD1. The germline V gene has CDR1 MDHEN and CDR2 SYDVKM. The CDR3 extends over 15 amino acids. Losses at the gene ends were 4 bases for V and 0 bases for J; bases not matched to a gene: 6.

The gene calls are TRBV18 and TRBJ1-5; D is perhaps TRBD1 (6 bases). The V gene lost 2 bases and the J gene lost 0 bases, with 20 bases spanning the gap. In germline, CDR1 is KGHSH, CDR2 LQKENI. The CDR3 is 19 residues long. The CDR3 protein is CASSPSGGGAGSSNQPQHF. The CDR3 nucleotides read TGTGCCAGCTCACCAAGTGGCGGGGGGGCGGGATCTAGCAATCAGCCCCAGCATTTT.

The chain links TRBV7-8 to TRBJ2-6, with 11 bases identical to TRBD2. J gave up 4 bases and V 5 bases, and 10 bases lay outside the gene matches. This CDR3 contains 18 residues. Germline V gene sequence: CDR1 SGHVS, CDR2 FQNEAQ. The CDR3 spells CASSTIAGGPSGANVLTF. DNA of the CDR3: TGTGCCAGCAGCACTATAGCGGGAGGGCCGTCCGGGGCCAACGTCCTGACTTTC.

CDR3 residues: CASSLVSGSNQPQHF. The CDR3 DNA is TGCGCCAGCAGCTTGGTCTCCGGGAGCAATCAGCCCCAGCATTTT. The chain couples TRBV5-1 to TRBJ1-5; D is unclear. Germline V gene sequence: CDR1 SGHRS, CDR2 YFSETQ. The CDR3 spans 15 residues. V lost 0 bases and J 1 base, leaving 8 bases between the germline ends.

The J gene is TRBJ2-7, the V gene TRBV7-6, with D hard to call. The germline gives CDR1 SGHVS, CDR2 FNYEAQ. The CDR3 sequence is 12 residues long. V dropped 0 bases and J dropped 7 bases, with 7 bases sitting between them. The CDR3 spells CASSLAPNEQYF. Here the CDR3 DNA reads TGTGCCAGCAGCTTAGCTCCAAATGAGCAGTACTTC.

This clone appeared a few times. The chain combines TRBV7-6 with TRBJ2-7; TRBD1 is a possible D gene (5 bases). The CDR3 contains 16 residues. CDR1 is SGHVS, CDR2 FNYEAQ, per germline. V was shortened by 4 bases and J by 1 base, with 17 bases between the two germline ends. CDR3 sequence reads: CASSSSPARASYEQYF. In nucleotides, the CDR3 is TGTGCCAGCAGCTCCAGCCCCGCCAGGGCATCCTACGAGCAGTACTTC.